The present entry profiles one T cell receptor (beta chain) with its context. There is no known antigen for this receptor. The sample holds no much larger clone one base away, and base qualities are not on file. One collaborating source in Seattle enrolled patients during active infection and followed them longitudinally through the course of disease. Each collaborating institution followed its own protocols to collect whole blood in K2EDTA tubes. Collaborator samples were shipped for TCRbeta analysis as frozen whole blood, isolated PBMCs, or DNA extracted from either sample type. CDR1 and CDR2, per the germline V gene, are SGHDT and YYEEEE. The CDR3 covers 16 residues, taking in both the cysteine and the phenylalanine. Here the CDR3 DNA is all that survives: 48 bases in frame from base 1. The V and J ends are trimmed by 6 bases and 3 bases, leaving 21 bases between them. The immunoSEQ Assay, a bias-controlled multiplex PCR, was used to amplify TCRbeta CDR3 regions from genomic DNA. For the original study's pipeline: The number of nucleated cells in each sample was estimated by amplification of reference gene primers within the assay. To quantify the absolute abundance of each unique TCRbeta CDR3 rearrangement, sequence reads were collapsed and filtered. Productive Simpson clonality was computed per sample as the square root of Simpson's diversity index over productive rearrangements. TCRdb retrieved this table from immuneACCESS and kept in-frame rearrangements only. Not all clones are present; in checked studies, unresolved V genes account for under half, and no reason is known for the remainder. V, J and clone size derive from that table, while D and trimming were established from the DNA sequence. Present in this sample are 150,000 to 200,000 clones, about 81% of which were seen just once. Of the sample, approximately 12% is held by the ten largest clones.

The sample belongs to a study of blood T cell repertoires in COVID-19 (dated by TCRdb to 2019 to 2021). As for the study more broadly: Samples covering the acute and convalescent phases of COVID-19 were provided by collaborators in the United States, Italy and Spain. Deeply sampled blood TCRbeta repertoires from subjects exposed to, actively infected with, or recovered from COVID-19 were included in the dataset. Sample metadata almost always included a de-identified subject ID, COVID-19 status, age in years and sex. Samples were obtained from the ongoing ImmuneRACE study (first 160 participants) and from about 1,300 subjects provided by 6 global collaborators. Where HLA class I and class II types were available, the types were taken from metadata supplied by the sample provider, not from assay-based typing. The material from the prospective study consisted of cDNA or gDNA derived from T cells, B-cell-depleted T cells, or PBMCs. The repertoires were released in a freely available public database intended as a resource for research on the immune response to SARS-CoV-2. Points the paper makes about the study in general: The amount of clinical and demographic metadata varied by source and participant and was provided uncurated.

The sample consisted of peripheral blood. This clonotype originated in a woman of 80 years or more with COVID-19, enrolled during active disease. The sequence joins TRBV5-6 to TRBJ1-2; TRBD1 is a possible D gene, resting on 6 matching bases. The nucleotide sequence is given as TGTGCCAGCACCATAACACATCAGGGGTTTTACTATGGCTACACCTTC. This codes for CASTITHQGFYYGYTF.